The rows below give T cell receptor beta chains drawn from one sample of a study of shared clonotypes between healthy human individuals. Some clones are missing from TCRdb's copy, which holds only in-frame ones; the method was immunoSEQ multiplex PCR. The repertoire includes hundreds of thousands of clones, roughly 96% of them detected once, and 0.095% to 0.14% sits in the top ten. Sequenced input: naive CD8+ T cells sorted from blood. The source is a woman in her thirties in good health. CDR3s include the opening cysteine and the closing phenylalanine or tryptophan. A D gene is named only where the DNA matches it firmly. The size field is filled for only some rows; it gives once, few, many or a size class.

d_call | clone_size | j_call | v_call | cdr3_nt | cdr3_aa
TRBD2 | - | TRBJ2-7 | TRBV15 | TGTGCCACCAGCAGAGCCTTAGCGGGAGGGGACTACGAGCAGTACTTC | CATSRALAGGDYEQYF
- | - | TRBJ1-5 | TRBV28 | TGTGCCAGCAGTTTTTTTAGGGCCATTGACAATCAGCCCCAGCATTTT | CASSFFRAIDNQPQHF
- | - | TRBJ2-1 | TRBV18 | TGTGCCAGCTCACCACCGAGGGAGGTTTTCTCCTACAATGAGCAGTTCTTC | CASSPPREVFSYNEQFF
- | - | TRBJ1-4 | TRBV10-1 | TGCGCCAGCAGTGGGACGGCTAATGAAAAACTGTTTTTT | CASSGTANEKLFF
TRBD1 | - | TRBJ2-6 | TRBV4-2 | TGTGCCAGCAGCTCGACAGGGGGGGTGTCTGGGGCCAACGTCCTGACTTTC | CASSSTGGVSGANVLTF
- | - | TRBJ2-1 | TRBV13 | TGTGCCAGCAGCTACATCGACAGTTTGGGCCGCGAGCAGTTCTTC | CASSYIDSLGREQFF
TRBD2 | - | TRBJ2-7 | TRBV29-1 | TGCAGCGTTGAAGACGCTAGCGGGATTTACGAGCAGTACTTC | CSVEDASGIYEQYF
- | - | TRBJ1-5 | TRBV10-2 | TGCGCCAGCAGGCAGGGATTTAGCAATCAGCCCCAGCATTTT | CASRQGFSNQPQHF
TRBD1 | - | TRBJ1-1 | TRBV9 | TGTGCCAGCAGCGCCGCCAGGGACAGACGGTCCGAAGCTTTCTTT | CASSAARDRRSEAFF
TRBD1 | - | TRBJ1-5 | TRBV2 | TGTGCCAGCAGTGAAGACAGGGGGTATCAGCCCCAGCATTTT | CASSEDRGYQPQHF
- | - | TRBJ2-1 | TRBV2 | TGTGCCAGCAGTGAAATTGGGAGCTCCTACAATGAGCAGTTCTTC | CASSEIGSSYNEQFF
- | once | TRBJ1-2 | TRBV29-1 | TGCAGCGTTCGCACTAACTCCGCTAACTATGGCTACACCTTC | CSVRTNSANYGYTF
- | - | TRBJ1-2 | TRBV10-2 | TGCGCCAGCAGTGAGGTCCGGGGGGCGGACTATGGCTACACCTTC | CASSEVRGADYGYTF
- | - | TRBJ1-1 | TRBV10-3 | TGTGCCCCCTGCCATTGGGGACACATGAACACTGAAGCTTTCTTT | CAPCHWGHMNTEAFF
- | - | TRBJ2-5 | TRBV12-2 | TGTGCAAGTCGCTTAGGCGGGAGGCTCGGGTACCAAGAGACCCAGTACTTC | CASRLGGRLGYQETQYF
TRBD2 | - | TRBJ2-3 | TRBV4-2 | TGTGCCAGCAGCCAAGTCGGCGCTAGCGGACCAGGAATCCCAGATACGCAGTATTTT | CASSQVGASGPGIPDTQYF
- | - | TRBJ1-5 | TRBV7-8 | TGTGCCAGCAGCTTAGTAGAGGAGCCGAAGCCCCAGCATTTT | CASSLVEEPKPQHF
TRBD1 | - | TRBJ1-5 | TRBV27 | TGTGCCAGCAGTACCCGGGACAGTTCGCAGCCCCAGCATTTT | CASSTRDSSQPQHF
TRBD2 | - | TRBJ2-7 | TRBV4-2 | TGTGCCAGCAGCCCCTGGACTAGCGGGGGGTACGAGCAGTACTTC | CASSPWTSGGYEQYF
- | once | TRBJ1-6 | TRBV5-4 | TGTGCCAGCAGCTTGGGAGGGGGGCAACCCCTCCACTTT | CASSLGGGQPLHF
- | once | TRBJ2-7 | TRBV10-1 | TGCGCCAGCAGTAATGGGTACGAGCAGTACTTC | CASSNGYEQYF
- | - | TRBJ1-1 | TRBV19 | TGTGCCAGTAGGACCAGGGTGGGCAGGACTGAAGCTTTCTTT | CASRTRVGRTEAFF
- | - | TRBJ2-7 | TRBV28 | TGTGCCAGCAGATACGCCTGGGAGCAGTACTTC | CASRYAWEQYF
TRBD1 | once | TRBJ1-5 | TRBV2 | TGTGCCAGCAGACTAGGGACAGGTCCTAATCAGCCCCAGCATTTT | CASRLGTGPNQPQHF
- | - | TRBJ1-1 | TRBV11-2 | TGTGCCAGCACCCCGGCAGGGCGTCGGACTGAAGCTTTCTTT | CASTPAGRRTEAFF
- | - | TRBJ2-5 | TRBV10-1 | TGCGCCAGCAGTGCAAAATTAGGAGAGACCCAGTACTTC | CASSAKLGETQYF
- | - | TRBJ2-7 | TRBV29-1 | TGCAGCGTTGTCGACGTCGGCGAAACCTACGAGCAGTACTTC | CSVVDVGETYEQYF
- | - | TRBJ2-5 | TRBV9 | TGTGCCAGCAGCGTAGAGTCTCTCCAAGAGACCCAGTACTTC | CASSVESLQETQYF
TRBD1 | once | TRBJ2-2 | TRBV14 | TGTGCCAGCAGCCAAAGGACAGGGCCCACCGGGGAGCTGTTTTTT | CASSQRTGPTGELFF
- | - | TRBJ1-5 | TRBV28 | TGTGCCATGGGGGATTCCGGGCAGCCCCAGCATTTT | CAMGDSGQPQHF
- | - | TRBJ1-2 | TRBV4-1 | TGCGCCAGCAGCCAAGACGTGTCTAACTATGGCTACACCTTC | CASSQDVSNYGYTF
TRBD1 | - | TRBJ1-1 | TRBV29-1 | TGCAGCGGACAGGGGCTCATGAGTTTAGAAGCTTTCTTT | CSGQGLMSLEAFF
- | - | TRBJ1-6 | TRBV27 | TGTGCCAGCACCTCCAGGAGCACCTATAATTCACCCCTCCACTTT | CASTSRSTYNSPLHF
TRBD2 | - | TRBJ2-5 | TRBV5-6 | TGTGCCAGCAGCCACACGGGGCGGGAGGGCCGAATACAAGAGACCCAGTACTTC | CASSHTGREGRIQETQYF
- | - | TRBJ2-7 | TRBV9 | TGTGCCAGCAGCGTAGGGACAGCGACCGAGCAGTACTTC | CASSVGTATEQYF
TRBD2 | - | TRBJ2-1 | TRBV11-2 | TGTGCCAGCAGCTTGACTAGCGGGAGGGGCTATGAGCAGTTCTTC | CASSLTSGRGYEQFF
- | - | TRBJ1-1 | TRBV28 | TGTGCCAGCAGTTTTTGGGTCGGGAACACTGAAGCTTTCTTT | CASSFWVGNTEAFF
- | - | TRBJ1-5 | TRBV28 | TGTGCCACAAAACCCAGGAATCAGCCCCAGCATTTT | CATKPRNQPQHF
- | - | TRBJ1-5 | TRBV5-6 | TGTGCCAGCAGCTCTACAGGGTATTCGGTCCAGCCCCAGCATTTT | CASSSTGYSVQPQHF
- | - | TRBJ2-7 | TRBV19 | TGTGCCAGCAGAGCCGGACAGACTGAACTCTACGAGCAGTACTTC | CASRAGQTELYEQYF
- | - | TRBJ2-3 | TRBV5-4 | TGTGCCAGCAGCTTGGAACCTGGCGATACGCAGTATTTT | CASSLEPGDTQYF
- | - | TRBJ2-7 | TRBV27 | TGTGCCAGCAGTTTGCACCGGCTCTACGAGCAGTACTTC | CASSLHRLYEQYF
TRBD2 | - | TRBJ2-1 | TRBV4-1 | TGCGCCAGCAGCCAATTCGGTACCGGGACTAGCGGGACGGTGTCCTACAATGAGCAGTTCTTC | CASSQFGTGTSGTVSYNEQFF
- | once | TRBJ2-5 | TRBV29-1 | TGCAGCGTTGAAGGAGGGACCGCCAAGGAGACCCAGTACTTC | CSVEGGTAKETQYF
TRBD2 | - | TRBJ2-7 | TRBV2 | TGTGCCAGCAGAGCCGGGACTAGCGGGAGTTACGAGCAGTACTTC | CASRAGTSGSYEQYF
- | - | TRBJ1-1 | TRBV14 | TGTGCCAGCAGCCAAGATTCCGTTTTTGTCACTGAAGCTTTCTTT | CASSQDSVFVTEAFF
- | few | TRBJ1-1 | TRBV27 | TGTGCCAGCAGTCACGCGGACTACACTGAAGCTTTCTTT | CASSHADYTEAFF
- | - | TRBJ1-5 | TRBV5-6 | TGTGCCAGCAGCGTCCGGGACGGTAATCAGCCCCAGCATTTT | CASSVRDGNQPQHF
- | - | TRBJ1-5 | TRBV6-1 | TGTGCCAGCAGTGAATACGCAGGGGCTATTGGCAATCAGCCCCAGCATTTT | CASSEYAGAIGNQPQHF
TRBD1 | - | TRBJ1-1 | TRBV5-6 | TGTGCCAGCAGCTTGACAGGGGTCACTGAAGCTTTCTTT | CASSLTGVTEAFF
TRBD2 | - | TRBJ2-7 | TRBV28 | TGTGCCAGCAGTTTGGGGTGGCGGGAGGGCCTTTCCTACGAGCAGTACTTC | CASSLGWREGLSYEQYF
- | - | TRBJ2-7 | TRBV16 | TGTGCCAGCAGCCAATCAGCGGATAGCTCCTACGAGCAGTACTTC | CASSQSADSSYEQYF
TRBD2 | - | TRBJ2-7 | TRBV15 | TGTGCCACCAGCAGAGATTTTCCGACTAGCGGGAGAATTTCCTCCTACGAGCAGTACTTC | CATSRDFPTSGRISSYEQYF
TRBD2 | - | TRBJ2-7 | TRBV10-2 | TGCGCCAGCAGCGGAGAACGGGAGGCCGAGCAGTACTTC | CASSGEREAEQYF
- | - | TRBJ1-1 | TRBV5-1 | TGCGCCAGCAGCTTGTTTCAGACGGACGTCACTGAAGCTTTCTTT | CASSLFQTDVTEAFF